The source of this T cell receptor (beta chain) is a study of T cell changes during pregnancy in multiple sclerosis. Germline CDR1 and CDR2: SQVTM and ANQGSEA. V was cut by 0 bases and J by 0 bases, with 9 bases left in between. There are 14 residues in the CDR3. Clones were read by immunoSEQ multiplex PCR, and TCRdb kept only the in-frame ones, dropping some. Counted here are about 27,000 clones, approximately 89% occurring once; the ten biggest clones make up roughly 15%. The sequences come from CD8+ T cells from peripheral blood mononuclear cells, collected in the second trimester of pregnancy. The source is a female donor with multiple sclerosis, enrolled in a pregnancy study. The rearrangement joins TRBV29-1 to TRBJ2-7, with D tentatively TRBD1 (5 bases). DNA of the CDR3: TGCAGCGTTGAAGATAGGGGATCCTCCTACGAGCAGTACTTC. It specifies CSVEDRGSSYEQYF.